This T cell receptor (beta chain) originates from a study of T-cell reconstitution after alpha-beta-depleted transplantation in children. Between the trimmed V and J ends, which lost 1 base and 4 bases, there was a span of 11 bases. Per the germline V gene, CDR1 is SEHNR and CDR2 is FQNEAQ (reference sequence). CDR3 size: 14 residues. The library targeted TCRbeta and was prepared with unique molecular identifiers. TCRdb redid the calling of the PCR reads with MiXCR, one entry per CDR3 protein. The sample gives about 400,000 distinct CDR3 sequences, roughly 20% of which show up once; about 3.8% is in the top ten.

V gene TRBV7-9 combines with J gene TRBJ2-7; D is unresolved. The clonotype originates from a human donor who donated a stem cell graft to a child with acute myeloid leukemia. Sequences were derived from PBMCs from the stem cell graft donor, sampled from the stem cell graft. CDR3 coding DNA: TGTGCCAGCAGCTTAGATGCCCAGGAGTACGAGCAGTACTTC. Residues: CASSLDAQEYEQYF.